This TCR beta chain was sequenced during a study of cytomegalovirus exposure and HLA in healthy donors. Regarding the study as a whole: Accurate predictions that matched the HLA-A and HLA-B alleles of most subjects were reportedly made from TCR beta sequences. Later analysis showed TCR association rates varying by HLA locus, highest for DRB1 and lowest for HLA-C.

60 Vbeta and 13 Jbeta primers were used in PCR. This table comes from immunoSEQ multiplex PCR, and its TCRdb copy is limited to in-frame clones, with some not included. Of over 150,000 clones in the sample, 65% to 90% were seen once. CDR3 length: 12 residues. CDR1 MNHNY and CDR2 SVGAGI come from the germline V gene (reference sequence). Trimming took 8 bases from V and 8 from J; bases not matched to a gene: 4. Concerning this clone itself: Its antigen is currently unknown.

The source material was PBMCs. The receptor's source is a human donor in good health. The rearrangement joins TRBV6-6 to TRBJ2-1; TRBD2 matches at 9 bases. CDR3: CASGPSGDEQFF. The CDR3 coding sequence is TGTGCCAGCGGACCTAGCGGGGATGAGCAGTTCTTC.